The text below deals with one TCR beta chain. The antigen is undetermined. RNA was extracted with the RNeasy kit, and a quantity of about 0.5 to 1 ug was reverse transcribed using random hexamers. In TCRdb, the immunoSEQ multiplex PCR reads were re-called with MiXCR into one record per CDR3 protein. The profile covers 150,000 to 200,000 distinct CDR3 sequences, with approximately 93% appearing a single time and around 0.093% taken by the ten largest. These data come from a study of CD8 T cells in Susac syndrome. Study findings and constraints: As the study acknowledged, the number of individuals who were part of its TCR sequencing and HLA analysis was relatively small.

Trimming left V 5 bases short and J 2 bases short, with 13 bases between. There are 15 residues in the CDR3. Germline V CDR1 and CDR2: KGHDR, SFDVKD. Input material: CD4+ T cells from PBMCs. The rearrangement uses TRBV24-1 and TRBJ2-3; no clear D. This sequence was found in a human donor with multiple sclerosis. The CDR3 protein is CATSVSGRSTDTQYF. The CDR3 bases are TGTGCCACCAGTGTCTCCGGACGGTCCACAGATACGCAGTATTTT.